This record concerns one TCR beta chain sequence. No cognate antigen has been identified for it. Base quality data are lacking; no much larger clone is found one base away. The sample comes from a study of shared clonotypes between healthy human individuals (dated by TCRdb to the early 2020s). For context, the study as a whole: The cohort included three men and a couple of women between 18 and 49 years of age. Between about 0.9 and 8.9 billion PBMCs per donor were obtained by leukapheresis. For each donor, CD4 naive and CD4 memory were each run on three plates, CD8 naive on two plates, and CD8 memory on one plate. Blood TCR repertoires of five healthy adults were deeply sequenced to estimate repertoire size and the extent of clonotype sharing between individuals. Libraries were prepared and TCR repertoires were sequenced by different laboratories using diverse techniques, in order to increase sequencing depth and limit assay-specific biases. General conclusions and limits of the study: Around 5.4% of naive CD4, 3% to 3.5% of naive CD8, 2% to 2.5% of memory CD4, and around 0.4% of memory CD8 clonotypes were shared across several donors. Compared with non-shared clonotypes, the clonotypes found in all four sorted-subset donors had higher generation probabilities. Even with the large sequencing depth, rarefaction of the sorted-subset datasets indicated that sequencing was incomplete. Naive subsets generally had larger estimated clonotype richness than memory subsets did. Only blood was sampled, and tissue TCR repertoires likely differ from those in blood. Based on pairwise subsampling, the degree of clonotype sharing among donors was expected to be affected by sequencing depth. The small number of donors limited the genetic and exposure-history diversity represented.

Using the deep immunoSEQ assay, multiplex PCR amplified TCR CDR3 regions from genomic DNA. For each cell subset, the extracted genomic DNA was distributed evenly across all wells of several immunoSEQ 96-well plates, and each plate served as one replicate. Each replicate PCR for sorted subsets received approximately 200 ng genomic DNA, equal to about 30,000 T cell genomes. Purified libraries were measured with a Qubit 3.0 fluorometer, size-checked on a Bioanalyzer 2100, and measured again with the KAPA Library Quantification kit. Every immunoSEQ 96-well plate was sequenced on a separate single-read 150-cycle Illumina NextSeq 550 flow cell. As for the original processing: Because the immunoSEQ output included only junctional sequences and no quality scores, the filtering could not be the same as the filtering used for full-length reads. To assign V/J genes and CDR3, sequences were annotated against IMGT germline references using PyIR, a Python wrapper for IgBLAST v1.9. Reads were removed for weak V/J assignments (E-value above 1e-6), missing CDR3, stop codons, out-of-frame junctions, or ambiguous translated residues. A V3J clonotype was defined by an identical inferred V gene, J gene, and CDR3 amino acid sequence. Percentage overlap between repertoires was computed as shared unique clonotypes divided by the size of the smaller repertoire. RTK rarefaction, the Chao1 estimator, and Recon v2.1 estimates of unobserved clonotypes were used to assess repertoire richness. Generation probabilities for all TCRbeta clonotypes obtained by the gDNA method from a few donors were computed using OLGA. TCRdb's version of the immuneACCESS table is confined to in-frame rearrangements and falls short of the full clone set. An unresolved V gene accounts for under half of the shortfall where checked; the remainder is of unknown origin. Clone size and V and J calls were adopted from that table, with D and trimming inferred from the DNA. The sample records around 1.9 million clones, approximately 92% of which are singletons. The ten largest clones represent 1.5% to 2% of the sample.

CD8 naive samples were CD45RO-negative cells positively selected for CCR7, giving a CD45RA+CCR7+ population that excluded TemRA cells. Healthy HIV-negative adults with no recently reported acute infections or vaccinations were included as donors. Every donor was a Caucasian adult living in Nashville, Tennessee, USA. Blood was collected by leukapheresis, and PBMCs were isolated by Ficoll-Histopaque density gradient centrifugation and then cryopreserved in liquid nitrogen vapor phase. Analytical flow cytometry was used to check the purity and quantity of each magnetically sorted T cell population. From each sorted fraction, genomic DNA was isolated and quantified by UV absorbance on a Nanodrop 2000c. Inclusive of the bounding cysteine and phenylalanine, the CDR3 is 16 residues long. CDR3 DNA only is kept here, 48 bases in frame from base 1. Ends trimmed: V by 0 bases, J by 2 bases; bases unmatched to a gene: 5. The germline V gene yields SGHTS for CDR1 and YDEGEE for CDR2.

The receptor was derived from a man aged 18 to 29 in good health. Some clones in this sample may be carry-over from other donors' samples. The sample was naive CD8+ T cells from PBMCs. According to the study, the label for this sample's cell subset or site signals: CD45RA+CCR7+. The sequence joins TRBV5-8 to TRBJ1-2, with 9 junctional bases fitting TRBD1. The bases read TGTGCCAGCAGCTTGGCTGAGGGGACAGGGAACTATGGCTACACCTTC. Its amino acids are CASSLAEGTGNYGYTF.